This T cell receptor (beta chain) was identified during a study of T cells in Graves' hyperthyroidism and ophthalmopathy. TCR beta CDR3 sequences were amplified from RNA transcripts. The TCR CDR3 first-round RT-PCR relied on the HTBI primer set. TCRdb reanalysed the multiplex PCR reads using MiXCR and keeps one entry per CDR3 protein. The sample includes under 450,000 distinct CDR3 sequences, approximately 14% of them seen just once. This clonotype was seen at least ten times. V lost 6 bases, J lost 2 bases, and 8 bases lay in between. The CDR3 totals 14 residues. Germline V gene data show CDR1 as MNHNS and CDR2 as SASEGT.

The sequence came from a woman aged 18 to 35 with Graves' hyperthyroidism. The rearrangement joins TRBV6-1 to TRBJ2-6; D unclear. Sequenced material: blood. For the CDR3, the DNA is TGTGCCAGCAGACCGATTACTGGGGCCAACGTCCTGACTTTC. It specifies CASRPITGANVLTF.